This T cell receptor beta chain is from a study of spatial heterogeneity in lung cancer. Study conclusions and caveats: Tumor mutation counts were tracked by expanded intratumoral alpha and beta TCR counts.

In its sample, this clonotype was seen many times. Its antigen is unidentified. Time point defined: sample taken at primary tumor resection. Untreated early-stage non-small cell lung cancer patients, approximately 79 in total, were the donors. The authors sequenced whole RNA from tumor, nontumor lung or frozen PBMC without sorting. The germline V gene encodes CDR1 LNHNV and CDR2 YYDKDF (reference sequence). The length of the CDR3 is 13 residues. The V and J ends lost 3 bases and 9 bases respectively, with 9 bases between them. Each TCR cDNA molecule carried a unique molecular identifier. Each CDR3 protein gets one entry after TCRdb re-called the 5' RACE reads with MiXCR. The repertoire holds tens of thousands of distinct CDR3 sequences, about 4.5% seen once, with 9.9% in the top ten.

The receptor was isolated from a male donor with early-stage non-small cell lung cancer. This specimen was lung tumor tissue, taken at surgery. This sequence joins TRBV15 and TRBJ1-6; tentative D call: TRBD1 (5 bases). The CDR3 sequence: CATSSGGTSPLHF. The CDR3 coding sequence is TGTGCCACCAGCAGCGGGGGAACTTCACCCCTCCACTTT.